This T cell receptor beta chain was profiled in a study of T cells in localized non-small cell lung cancer. CDR3 length equals 15 residues. Trimming cost V 1 base and J 8 bases, with 15 bases left between them. The germline V gene encodes CDR1 SGHRS and CDR2 YFSETQ. Only in-frame clones appear in the TCRdb table, and some are missing; sequencing was by immunoSEQ multiplex PCR. The table has over 70,000 clones, approximately 91% seen once. This clonotype was sampled from a woman aged 35-75 years with stage II squamous cell lung carcinoma. This sequence joins TRBV5-1 and TRBJ2-2, with D perhaps TRBD2 (5 bases). Source: PBMCs, taken before any cancer treatment. CDR3 region: CASSLYRGSGGELFF. The CDR3 region has the DNA TGCGCCAGCAGCTTGTACCGCGGAAGCGGTGGGGAGCTGTTTTTT.